Listed below are T cell receptor beta chains from one sample, sequenced in a study of CD8+ T cells in alopecia areata. Assay used: immunoSEQ multiplex PCR; TCRdb lists only in-frame clones, some missing. The sample lists around 200,000 clones; about 48% were seen once. The sequencing here drew on CD8+ T cells sorted from blood, taken at week 24, from a patient treated with tofacitinib. The receptors were sampled from a human donor with alopecia areata. Both conserved end residues are part of each CDR3. A D gene is named only where the DNA matches it firmly. The size entry is marked missing in some rows and otherwise reads once, few, many or a size class.

TRBJ2-1	once	15	TRBD2	TRBV5-6	CASSGGGSGIHEQFF	TGTGCCAGCAGCGGCGGGGGGAGCGGGATCCATGAGCAGTTCTTC
TRBJ1-6	-	17	TRBD1	TRBV4-2	CASSQDWDRGANSPLHF	TGTGCCAGCAGCCAAGATTGGGACAGGGGAGCGAATTCACCCCTCCACTTT
TRBJ2-1	-	14	-	TRBV15	CATSLGGLEGEQFF	TGTGCCACCAGCCTAGGGGGACTTGAGGGTGAGCAGTTCTTC
TRBJ1-2	-	13	-	TRBV29-1	CSGDDGSSYGYTF	TGCAGCGGCGACGATGGCTCTAGCTATGGCTACACCTTC
TRBJ2-3	-	15	TRBD1	TRBV2	CASSENRGLTDTQYF	TGTGCCAGCAGTGAAAACAGGGGGCTAACAGATACGCAGTATTTT
TRBJ2-7	-	15	TRBD1	TRBV7-9	CASSSGTGGIDEQYF	TGTGCCAGCAGCTCCGGGACAGGTGGGATAGATGAGCAGTACTTC
TRBJ2-6	-	17	-	TRBV5-6	CASSPDGQLSGANVLTF	TGTGCCAGCAGCCCGGATGGACAGCTCTCTGGGGCCAACGTCCTGACTTTC
TRBJ2-5	few	16	-	TRBV7-6	CASSLYRQAEGETQYF	TGTGCCAGCAGCTTATACCGGCAGGCTGAGGGGGAGACCCAGTACTTC
TRBJ2-2	-	16	-	TRBV6-5	CASSYGQGWDTGELFF	TGTGCCAGCAGTTACGGGCAGGGATGGGACACCGGGGAGCTGTTTTTT
TRBJ1-4	-	14	TRBD1	TRBV30	CAWSSGGTNEKLFF	TGTGCCTGGAGCTCAGGGGGAACTAATGAAAAACTGTTTTTT
TRBJ2-3	few	13	TRBD2	TRBV30	CACPQRGTDTQYF	TGTGCCTGCCCTCAGCGGGGGACAGATACGCAGTATTTT
TRBJ1-5	-	16	TRBD1	TRBV10-2	CASSESGQGSNQPQHF	TGCGCCAGCAGTGAGTCGGGACAGGGCAGCAATCAGCCCCAGCATTTT
TRBJ1-2	-	15	-	TRBV4-3	CASSPEVTQNYGYTF	TGCGCCAGCAGCCCAGAAGTTACTCAGAACTATGGCTACACCTTC
TRBJ1-1	few	14	-	TRBV6-5	CASSYDSVNTEAFF	TGTGCCAGCAGTTACGATTCTGTGAACACTGAAGCTTTCTTT
TRBJ2-5	-	12	-	TRBV30	CAWIGGEETQYF	TGTGCCTGGATCGGCGGAGAAGAGACCCAGTACTTC
TRBJ2-7	-	13	-	TRBV30	CAWSVSVSYEQYF	TGTGCCTGGAGTGTAAGCGTAAGTTACGAGCAGTACTTC
TRBJ2-1	-	15	TRBD2	TRBV11-2	CASSLASGEYNEQFF	TGTGCCAGCAGCTTAGCTAGCGGAGAATACAATGAGCAGTTCTTC
TRBJ1-6	-	12	-	TRBV19	CASSRGNSPLHF	TGTGCCAGCAGTCGGGGTAATTCACCCCTCCACTTT
TRBJ2-7	-	16	-	TRBV29-1	CSVDEVEGRQRGEQYF	TGCAGCGTTGATGAGGTGGAAGGGCGTCAAAGGGGCGAGCAGTACTTC
TRBJ1-6	few	14	TRBD1	TRBV14	CASSLKTGNSPLHF	TGTGCCAGCAGCCTAAAGACAGGGAATTCACCCCTCCACTTT
TRBJ1-4	-	15	-	TRBV25-1	CASSENNREDEKLFF	TGTGCCAGCAGTGAAAATAACAGGGAGGATGAAAAACTGTTTTTT
TRBJ2-7	few	15	-	TRBV2	CASTVPFDSSGEQYF	TGTGCCAGCACCGTCCCTTTCGACAGTTCGGGCGAGCAGTACTTC
TRBJ2-6	-	16	-	TRBV6-6	CASSRGRFSGANVLTF	TGTGCCAGCAGCCGAGGCAGATTCTCTGGGGCCAACGTCCTGACTTTC
TRBJ2-3	-	14	-	TRBV6-6	CASSLGAIGDTQYF	TGTGCCAGCAGCCTCGGGGCTATCGGAGATACGCAGTATTTT
TRBJ2-7	-	15	TRBD2	TRBV30	CAWSNPGTSSYEQYF	TGTGCCTGGAGTAATCCCGGGACTAGCTCCTACGAGCAGTACTTC
TRBJ1-1	-	14	-	TRBV11-2	CASSFGGPGREAFF	TGTGCCAGCAGCTTCGGCGGGCCGGGCCGTGAAGCTTTCTTT
TRBJ1-5	few	15	TRBD1	TRBV12-5	CASAESGTAFQPQHF	TGTGCTAGTGCTGAATCCGGGACAGCCTTTCAGCCCCAGCATTTT
TRBJ2-7	-	12	-	TRBV30	CAWSIGAYEQYF	TGTGCCTGGAGTATCGGAGCCTACGAGCAGTACTTC
TRBJ1-1	-	14	-	TRBV29-1	CSVDKTTGNTEAFF	TGCAGCGTTGATAAGACTACGGGGAACACTGAAGCTTTCTTT
TRBJ2-7	-	14	-	TRBV18	CASSPGAGSYEQYF	TGTGCCAGCTCACCTGGGGCAGGGTCTTACGAGCAGTACTTC
TRBJ2-1	-	15	TRBD2	TRBV27	CASSTLAGGHNEQFF	TGTGCCAGCAGCACACTAGCGGGGGGACACAATGAGCAGTTCTTC
TRBJ1-2	-	13	-	TRBV6-5	CASSLEGSYGYTF	TGTGCCAGCAGCTTAGAGGGATCCTATGGCTACACCTTC
TRBJ2-1	-	13	-	TRBV5-6	CASSLWMGVEQFF	TGTGCCAGCAGCCTGTGGATGGGCGTGGAGCAGTTCTTC
TRBJ1-6	-	16	-	TRBV2	CASSAWRVGINSPLHF	TGTGCCAGCAGTGCGTGGAGGGTAGGAATCAATTCACCCCTCCACTTT
TRBJ2-5	-	14	TRBD1	TRBV10-2	CASRIPGQQETQYF	TGCGCCAGCCGAATTCCGGGACAGCAAGAGACCCAGTACTTC
TRBJ2-7	-	17	TRBD1	TRBV11-2	CASSLGGGQGSSYEQYF	TGTGCCAGCAGCTTAGGCGGGGGACAGGGGAGCTCCTACGAGCAGTACTTC
TRBJ2-7	-	12	-	TRBV13	CASSFNPSEQYF	TGTGCCAGCAGCTTCAACCCGAGCGAGCAGTACTTC
TRBJ2-3	-	12	-	TRBV15	CATSRITDTQYF	TGTGCCACCAGCAGAATAACAGATACGCAGTATTTT
TRBJ1-6	-	13	-	TRBV27	CASSLSINSPLHF	TGTGCCAGCAGTTTATCGATAAATTCACCCCTCCACTTT
TRBJ1-5	-	14	-	TRBV7-9	CASSWQGPNQPQHF	TGTGCCAGCAGCTGGCAGGGACCAAATCAGCCCCAGCATTTT
TRBJ2-7	-	14	TRBD1	TRBV30	CAWSAGQGFYEQYF	TGTGCCTGGAGTGCGGGACAGGGGTTCTACGAGCAGTACTTC
TRBJ2-7	-	14	-	TRBV7-3	CASSLGSISYEQYF	TGTGCCAGCAGCTTGGGCAGTATTTCCTACGAGCAGTACTTC
TRBJ1-1	once	14	TRBD1	TRBV9	CASSPGQRNTEAFF	TGTGCCAGCAGCCCGGGACAGAGGAACACTGAAGCTTTCTTT
TRBJ2-2	-	15	-	TRBV6-5	CASSYSEGTTGELFF	TGTGCCAGCAGTTACAGCGAGGGAACCACCGGGGAGCTGTTTTTT
TRBJ2-5	once	16	TRBD1	TRBV10-3	CAISEQPRTGKETQYF	TGTGCCATCAGTGAGCAACCGCGGACAGGGAAAGAGACCCAGTACTTC
TRBJ2-7	-	15	-	TRBV23-1	CASSQSRGLVTEQYF	TGCGCCAGCAGTCAATCTAGGGGTTTGGTGACCGAGCAGTACTTC